A selection of T cell receptor beta chains follows, all from one sample in a study of blood T cells in healthy people across ages. Via MiXCR, TCRdb re-called the 5' RACE reads, giving one row per CDR3 protein. The sample shows 910,000 or so distinct CDR3 sequences, roughly 47% of them seen only once. The sample taken for sequencing was blood. These receptors all stem from a woman aged 60-75 years in good health. Both conserved end residues are part of each CDR3. Fields, in order: V gene, J gene, clone size, D gene, CDR3 DNA, CDR3 protein. The D gene is left open where the match is weak. Rows may omit the clone size; those that give it use once, few, many or a size class.

V: TRBV4-2; J: TRBJ2-3; size: NA; D: TRBD2; DNA: TGTGCCAGCAGCCAAGGGGCTAGCGGGTCGGGAGATACGCAGTATTTT; CDR3: CASSQGASGSGDTQYF
V: TRBV28; J: TRBJ2-7; size: NA; D: NA; DNA: TGTGCCAGCAGTAACTGGGACATCCAAGAGACCCGGTACTTC; CDR3: CASSNWDIQETRYF
V: TRBV20-1; J: TRBJ2-3; size: NA; D: NA; DNA: TGCAGTGCTAGGCTTGGTGCAGGTTACGGGAGCACAGATACGCAGTATTTT; CDR3: CSARLGAGYGSTDTQYF
V: TRBV20-1; J: TRBJ1-2; size: NA; D: NA; DNA: TGCAGTGCAACTGGGACATCTTATGGCTACACCTTC; CDR3: CSATGTSYGYTF
V: TRBV7-2; J: TRBJ2-1; size: NA; D: NA; DNA: TGTGCCAGCAGCTTAGACCCGGGGAGAGAGCAGTTCTTC; CDR3: CASSLDPGREQFF
V: TRBV10-3; J: TRBJ1-1; size: NA; D: NA; DNA: TGTGCCATCAGTGATACGCGGGATATGAACACTGAAGCTTTCTTT; CDR3: CAISDTRDMNTEAFF
V: TRBV25-1; J: TRBJ2-2; size: NA; D: NA; DNA: TGTGCCAGCAGTGAATTCGTGACAGATATCACCGGGGAGCTGTTTTTT; CDR3: CASSEFVTDITGELFF
V: TRBV6-2/TRBV6-3; J: TRBJ1-6; size: once; D: NA; DNA: TGTGCCAGCGAATTGGCTCCGACAGGACGTTTTAGTAATTCACCCCTCCACTTT; CDR3: CASELAPTGRFSNSPLHF
V: TRBV4-1; J: TRBJ1-2; size: NA; D: NA; DNA: TGCGCCAGCAGCCAACGGCGCGGGTCTACATATGGCTACACCTTC; CDR3: CASSQRRGSTYGYTF
V: TRBV20-1; J: TRBJ2-3; size: NA; D: NA; DNA: TGCAGTGCTCCCCCCGGGAGAGGGGAGGGGGAAACAGATACGCAGTATTTT; CDR3: CSAPPGRGEGETDTQYF
V: TRBV5-1; J: TRBJ1-3; size: NA; D: NA; DNA: TGCGCCAGCAGCTTGTTAGGCTCTGGAAACACCATATATTTT; CDR3: CASSLLGSGNTIYF
V: TRBV10-3; J: TRBJ2-4; size: NA; D: NA; DNA: TGTGCCATCAGGGGGGCGCGGGAGCAGTACTTC; CDR3: CAIRGAREQYF
V: TRBV27; J: TRBJ1-1; size: many; D: NA; DNA: TGTGCCAGCAGTTTAAGGCTGGGTTCCACTGAAGCTTTCTTT; CDR3: CASSLRLGSTEAFF
V: TRBV11-2; J: TRBJ2-3; size: few; D: NA; DNA: TGTGCCAGCAGCCCCGGACAGCCAACAACAGATACGCAGTATTTT; CDR3: CASSPGQPTTDTQYF
V: TRBV20-1; J: TRBJ2-7; size: once; D: NA; DNA: TGCAGTGCTAGAGCGTGGGAGGCGTACGAGCAGTACTTC; CDR3: CSARAWEAYEQYF
V: TRBV27; J: TRBJ2-1; size: NA; D: TRBD2; DNA: TGTGCCAGCAAAAAGGGACTAGCGGGCAATGAGCAGTTCTTC; CDR3: CASKKGLAGNEQFF
V: TRBV10-3; J: TRBJ2-7; size: NA; D: TRBD2; DNA: TGTGCCATCAGTGCTAGCGGGGCCTTAGGAGCCTACGAGCAGTACTTC; CDR3: CAISASGALGAYEQYF
V: TRBV2; J: TRBJ2-5; size: NA; D: NA; DNA: TGTGCCAGCGGTTACACAGAAGAGACCCAGTACTTC; CDR3: CASGYTEETQYF
V: TRBV15; J: TRBJ2-5; size: NA; D: NA; DNA: TGTGCCACCAGCAGAGGCGGACCTCAAGAGACCCAGTACTTC; CDR3: CATSRGGPQETQYF
V: TRBV20-1; J: TRBJ2-4; size: once; D: NA; DNA: TGCAGTGCCACCGGGCAGTTAGCCAAAAACATTCAGTACTTC; CDR3: CSATGQLAKNIQYF
V: TRBV6-2/TRBV6-3; J: TRBJ1-2; size: few; D: NA; DNA: TGTGCCAGCAGTCCCACGGGGGCAGCTAACTATGGCTACACCTTC; CDR3: CASSPTGAANYGYTF
V: TRBV7-9; J: TRBJ2-6; size: NA; D: NA; DNA: TGTGCCAGCAGCTTGATACCACCGGGGGCCAACGTCCTGACTTTC; CDR3: CASSLIPPGANVLTF
V: TRBV18; J: TRBJ2-5; size: NA; D: NA; DNA: TGTGCCAGCTCACCTCTCAAGACCCAGTACTTC; CDR3: CASSPLKTQYF
V: TRBV7-9; J: TRBJ2-3; size: NA; D: NA; DNA: TGTGCCAGCAGCTCCCCGTGGAGGGGGCATGAAGATACGCAGTATTTT; CDR3: CASSSPWRGHEDTQYF
V: TRBV6-6; J: TRBJ2-3; size: NA; D: NA; DNA: TGTGCCAGCGCTTGCCAAAGGGCAGATACGCAGTATTTT; CDR3: CASACQRADTQYF
V: TRBV29-1; J: TRBJ2-3; size: NA; D: NA; DNA: TGCAGCGTTCGGCGAGGAGGAGGAGATACGCAGTATTTT; CDR3: CSVRRGGGDTQYF
V: TRBV7-3; J: TRBJ2-2; size: NA; D: TRBD2; DNA: TGTGCCAGCAGCTTAACGCCCGTCCTAGCGGGATTCGGGGAGCTGTTTTTT; CDR3: CASSLTPVLAGFGELFF
V: TRBV27; J: TRBJ2-7; size: once; D: NA; DNA: TGTGCCAGCCGGAACTGGGACGGACCAAACTACTCCTACGAGCAGTACTTC; CDR3: CASRNWDGPNYSYEQYF
V: TRBV5-1; J: TRBJ2-1; size: NA; D: NA; DNA: TGCGCCAGCAGCTTGCAAAGCGGAGACAATGAGCAGTTCTTC; CDR3: CASSLQSGDNEQFF
V: TRBV3-1; J: TRBJ1-2; size: NA; D: TRBD1; DNA: TGTGCCAGCAGCCAACAGTCCACAGGGGTTGAGAGTGGCTACACCTTC; CDR3: CASSQQSTGVESGYTF
V: TRBV18; J: TRBJ2-5; size: once; D: NA; DNA: TGTGCCAGCTTACCGGCCACGGGGAACCAAGAGACCCAGTACTTC; CDR3: CASLPATGNQETQYF
V: TRBV5-1; J: TRBJ2-7; size: NA; D: NA; DNA: TGCGCCAGCAGCCCGGACGGAGAACTGCAGTACTTC; CDR3: CASSPDGELQYF
V: TRBV29-1; J: TRBJ2-1; size: NA; D: NA; DNA: TGCAGCGTTGGTGTCCCTAGGGCTAGCGTTAACAATGAGCAGTTCTTC; CDR3: CSVGVPRASVNNEQFF
V: TRBV12-3/TRBV12-4; J: TRBJ2-1; size: NA; D: NA; DNA: TGTGCCAGCAGTTCTGGGTGGGCCCTCAATGAGCAGTTCTTC; CDR3: CASSSGWALNEQFF
V: TRBV4-3; J: TRBJ2-1; size: NA; D: TRBD1; DNA: TGCGCCAGCAGCCAAGATCACTCATGGACAGGGCAGGGCAATGAGCAGTTCTTC; CDR3: CASSQDHSWTGQGNEQFF
V: TRBV7-6; J: TRBJ2-7; size: NA; D: TRBD2; DNA: TGTGCCAGCAGCATGTACATAGCGGGAATTACCTACGAGCAGTACTTC; CDR3: CASSMYIAGITYEQYF
V: TRBV6-6; J: TRBJ2-5; size: few; D: TRBD2; DNA: TGTGCCAGCGGCGGCGCGGGAGGCCAAGAGACCCAGTACTTC; CDR3: CASGGAGGQETQYF
V: TRBV4-1; J: TRBJ2-6; size: NA; D: NA; DNA: TGCGCCAGCAGCCAAGGGGGTTCAGCAACCTTTTCGTCTGGGGCCAACGTCCTGACTTTC; CDR3: CASSQGGSATFSSGANVLTF
V: TRBV5-6; J: TRBJ2-5; size: NA; D: NA; DNA: TGTGCCAGCAGCTTGTGGCAGCGGCGGGAGACCCAGTACTTC; CDR3: CASSLWQRRETQYF
V: TRBV11-2; J: TRBJ2-1; size: NA; D: NA; DNA: TGTGCCAGCACCCCACTCTCCTACAATGAGCAGTTCTTC; CDR3: CASTPLSYNEQFF
V: TRBV7-9; J: TRBJ2-3; size: NA; D: TRBD2; DNA: TGTGCCAGCAGCCTCGGGACTAGCGGGTTGGATACGCAGTATTTT; CDR3: CASSLGTSGLDTQYF
V: TRBV3-1; J: TRBJ2-3; size: NA; D: NA; DNA: TGTGCCAGCAGCCCGTTGGATCCCACAGATACGCAGTATTTT; CDR3: CASSPLDPTDTQYF
V: TRBV27; J: TRBJ2-3; size: NA; D: NA; DNA: TGTGCCAGCAGGAGACTTAGCACAGATACGCAGTATTTT; CDR3: CASRRLSTDTQYF
V: TRBV5-1; J: TRBJ2-2; size: few; D: NA; DNA: TGCGCCAGCAGCCGTGACAGGCTAAACACCGGGGAGCTGTTTTTT; CDR3: CASSRDRLNTGELFF
V: TRBV28; J: TRBJ2-7; size: NA; D: TRBD2; DNA: TGTGCCAGCAGAAAAAGACTAGCGGGCCCCTACGAGCAGTACTTC; CDR3: CASRKRLAGPYEQYF
V: TRBV27; J: TRBJ2-7; size: NA; D: TRBD1; DNA: TGTGCCAGCATGTGGACGGGACAGGGAAGCTACGAGCAGTACTTC; CDR3: CASMWTGQGSYEQYF
V: TRBV29-1; J: TRBJ2-3; size: few; D: NA; DNA: TGCAGCGTTGAAATCCCTAGCGTGGGCACAGATACGCAGTATTTT; CDR3: CSVEIPSVGTDTQYF
V: TRBV3-1; J: TRBJ2-7; size: NA; D: NA; DNA: TGTGCCAGCAGCCAAGCCCCGGGAGACTCCTACGAGCAGTACTTC; CDR3: CASSQAPGDSYEQYF
V: TRBV3-1; J: TRBJ2-7; size: few; D: NA; DNA: TGTGCCAGCAGCCAAGCTTTACTTTCCTACGAGCAGTACTTC; CDR3: CASSQALLSYEQYF